This T cell receptor beta chain comes out of a study of siplizumab effects on memory and regulatory T cells. Sequencing of each sample assayed roughly 9.1 x 10^4 TCR templates. Some clones are missing from TCRdb's copy, which holds only in-frame ones; the method was immunoSEQ multiplex PCR. This repertoire shows approximately 65,000 clones, less than 85% found once; its top ten account for roughly 3.8%. For this clone: Its antigen is as yet unknown.

Overall study results and limits: Researchers could not give a naive or memory phenotype to roughly 75-97% of proliferating CD4+ or CD8+ clones. Tregs proliferating in siplizumab cultures lacked confirmation of their suppressive function. Alloreactive sequences whose origin lay in unstimulated CD4+ memory cells were significantly reduced by siplizumab.

The CDR3 extends over 16 amino acids. Per the germline V gene, CDR1 is MGHRA and CDR2 is YSYEKL. Deletions cut 0 bases from V and 1 base from J, with 7 bases between. This sequence joins TRBV4-1 and TRBJ2-6, with a possible D match to TRBD1 (6 bases). The specimen was memory CD4+ T cells sorted from blood. This sequence was found in a human donor in good health. Here the CDR3 DNA reads TGCGCCAGCAGCCAAGATACAGGGTCTGGGGCCAACGTCCTGACTTTC. Translation gives CASSQDTGSGANVLTF.